The 4 T cell receptor beta chains below were found in one sample sequenced in a study of blood T cell repertoires in COVID-19. This table comes from immunoSEQ multiplex PCR, and its TCRdb copy is limited to in-frame clones, with some not included. The data contain about 140,000 clones, roughly 90% of them seen just once; the ten biggest clones take up over 2%. The sequenced sample was peripheral blood. These receptors were taken from a human donor with COVID-19, enrolled during active disease. The donor label of this sample is uncertain.

The chain's CDR3 is CASTSREGTEAFF. CDR3 sequence (DNA): TGTGCCAGCACATCCCGGGAGGGCACTGAAGCTTTCTTT. The V and J genes are TRBV6-5 and TRBJ1-1; D unresolved. Germline CDR1 is MNHEY and CDR2 is SVGAGI. This CDR3 is 13 amino acids long. Trimming shortened V by 7 bases and J by 4 bases, and 13 bases separated the two germline ends.

This rearrangement joins TRBV19 to TRBJ2-3, with 12 bases aligning to TRBD2. Germline V gene lookup returns CDR1 LNHDA and CDR2 SQIVND (reference sequence). V trimming: 5 bases; J trimming: 2 bases; junction bases outside the gene matches: 5. The CDR3 consists of 16 residues. The CDR3 is CASSRLAGENTDTQYF. The CDR3 DNA is TGTGCCAGTAGTCGACTAGCGGGGGAGAACACAGATACGCAGTATTTT.

This chain links TRBV7-9 with TRBJ2-3, with 7 nucleotides matching TRBD1. V was clipped by 4 bases and J by 2 bases; unmatched bases: 6. The germline V gene encodes CDR1 SEHNR and CDR2 FQNEAQ (reference sequence). The CDR3 is 15 residues long. The CDR3: CASSWSGTATDTQYF. The CDR3 bases are TGTGCCAGCAGCTGGTCCGGGACAGCCACAGATACGCAGTATTTT.

This clone showed up just once. The V and J genes are TRBV6-6 and TRBJ1-6; D might be TRBD1 (5 bases). V gave up 2 bases and J gave up 9 bases, with 11 bases separating them. The CDR3 has 14 residues. Germline lookup yields CDR1 MNHNY and CDR2 SVGAGI (reference sequence). The CDR3 loop reads CASSYSQGGSPLHF. The CDR3 nucleotides are TGTGCCAGCAGTTACAGCCAGGGTGGTTCACCCCTCCACTTT.